This TCR beta chain was retrieved from a study of control samples from healthy donors and cancer patients. TCRdb keeps only in-frame clones here, not all; method: immunoSEQ multiplex PCR. The listing records 150,000 to 200,000 clones. The CDR3 has 12 amino acids. From germline, CDR1 is MNHEY and CDR2 SVGAGI. The germline V and J ends were trimmed by 10 bases and 2 bases, with 11 bases remaining between them. The source material was blood. This receptor was taken from a woman aged 25 to 39 in good health. The genes are TRBV6-5 and TRBJ2-5; no definite D call. This CDR3 reads CAIERRQETQYF. CDR3 bases: TGTGCCATTGAAAGAAGGCAAGAGACCCAGTACTTC.